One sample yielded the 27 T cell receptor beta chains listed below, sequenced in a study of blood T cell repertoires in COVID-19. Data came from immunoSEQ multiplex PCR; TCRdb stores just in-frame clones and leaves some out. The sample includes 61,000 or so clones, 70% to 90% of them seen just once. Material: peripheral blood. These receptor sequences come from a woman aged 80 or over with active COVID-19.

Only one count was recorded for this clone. CDR3: CATGGAYNEQFF. In DNA form, the CDR3 reads TGTGCCACGGGGGGCGCCTACAATGAGCAGTTCTTC. This chain links TRBV7-9 with TRBJ2-1, with a possible D match to TRBD2 (7 bases). The CDR3 is 12 amino acids. V shed 10 bases and J shed 2 bases, with 9 bases lying between them. Germline assignment: CDR1 SEHNR and CDR2 FQNEAQ (reference sequence).

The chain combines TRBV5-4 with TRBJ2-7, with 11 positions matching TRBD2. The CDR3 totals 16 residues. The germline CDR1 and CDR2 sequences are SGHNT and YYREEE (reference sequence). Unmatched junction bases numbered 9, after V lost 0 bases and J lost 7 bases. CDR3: CASSLEGSGGAREQYF. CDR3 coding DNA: TGTGCCAGCAGCTTGGAAGGTAGCGGGGGGGCAAGGGAGCAGTACTTC.

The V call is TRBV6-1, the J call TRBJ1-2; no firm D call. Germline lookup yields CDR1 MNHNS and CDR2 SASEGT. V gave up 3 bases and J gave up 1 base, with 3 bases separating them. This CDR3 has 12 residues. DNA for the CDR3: TGTGCCAGCAGTGACGGTAACTATGGCTACACCTTC. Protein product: CASSDGNYGYTF.

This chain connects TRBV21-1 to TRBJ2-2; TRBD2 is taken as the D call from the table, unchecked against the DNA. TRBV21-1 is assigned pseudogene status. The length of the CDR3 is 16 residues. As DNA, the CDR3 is TGTGCCAGCAGCAAAGTGCGGGGGCCAGACACCGGGGAGCTGTTTTTT. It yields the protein CASSKVRGPDTGELFF.

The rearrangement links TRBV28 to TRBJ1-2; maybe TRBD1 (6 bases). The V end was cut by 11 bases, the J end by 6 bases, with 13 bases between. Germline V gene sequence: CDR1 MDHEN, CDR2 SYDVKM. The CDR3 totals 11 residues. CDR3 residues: CASGAVHGYTF. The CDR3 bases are TGTGCCTCAGGGGCAGTCCATGGCTACACCTTC.

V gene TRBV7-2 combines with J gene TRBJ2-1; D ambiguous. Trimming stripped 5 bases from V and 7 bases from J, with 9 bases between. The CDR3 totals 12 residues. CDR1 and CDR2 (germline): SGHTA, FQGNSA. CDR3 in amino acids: CASSRIENEQFF. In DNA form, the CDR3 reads TGTGCCAGCAGCCGCATCGAGAATGAGCAGTTCTTC.

The CDR3 nucleotides are TGTGCCAGCAGTGTGCGCCGGGACAGGAACACTGAAGCTTTCTTT. Protein product: CASSVRRDRNTEAFF. The genes are TRBV2 and TRBJ1-1, with 7 nucleotides matching TRBD1. Germline V gives CDR1 SNHLY, CDR2 FYNNEI. V gave up 4 bases and J gave up 1 base; unmatched junction bases: 6. This CDR3 has 15 amino acids.

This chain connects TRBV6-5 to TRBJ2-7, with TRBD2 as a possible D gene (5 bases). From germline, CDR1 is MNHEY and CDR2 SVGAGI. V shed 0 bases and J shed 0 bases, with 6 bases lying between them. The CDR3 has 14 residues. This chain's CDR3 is CASSYSEDSYEQYF. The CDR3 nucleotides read TGTGCCAGCAGTTACTCGGAGGACTCCTACGAGCAGTACTTC.

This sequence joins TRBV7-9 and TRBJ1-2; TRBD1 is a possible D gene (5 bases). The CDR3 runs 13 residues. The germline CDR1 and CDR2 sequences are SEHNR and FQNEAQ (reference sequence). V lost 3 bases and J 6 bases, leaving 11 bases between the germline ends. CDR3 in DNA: TGTGCCAGCAGCTTGGGGGGGTCAGATGGCTACACCTTC. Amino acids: CASSLGGSDGYTF.

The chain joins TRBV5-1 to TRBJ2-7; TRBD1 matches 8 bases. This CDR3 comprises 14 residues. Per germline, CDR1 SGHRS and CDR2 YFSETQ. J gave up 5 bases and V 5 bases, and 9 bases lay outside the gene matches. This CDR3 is CASRDFRQGNEQYF. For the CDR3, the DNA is TGCGCCAGCAGGGATTTCAGACAGGGGAACGAGCAGTACTTC. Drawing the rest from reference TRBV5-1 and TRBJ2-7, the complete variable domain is KAGVTQTPRYLIKTRGQQVTLSCSPISGHRSVSWYQQTPGQGLQFLFEYFSETQRNKGNFPGRFSGRQFSNSRSEMNVSTLELGDSALYLCASRDFRQGNEQYFGPGTRLTVT.

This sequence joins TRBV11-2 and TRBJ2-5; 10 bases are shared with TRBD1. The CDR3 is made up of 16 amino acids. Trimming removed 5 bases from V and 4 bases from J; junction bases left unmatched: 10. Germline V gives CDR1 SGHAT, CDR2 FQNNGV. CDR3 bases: TGTGCCAGCAGCCAAGACCGGGACAGGGGTGGAGAGACCCAGTACTTC. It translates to CASSQDRDRGGETQYF.

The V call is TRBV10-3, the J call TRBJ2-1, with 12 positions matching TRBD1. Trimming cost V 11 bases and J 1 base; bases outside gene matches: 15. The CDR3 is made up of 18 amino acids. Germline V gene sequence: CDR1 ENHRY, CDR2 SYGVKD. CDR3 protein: CAGAPGQGAITSYNEQFF. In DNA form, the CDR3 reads TGTGCCGGGGCGCCGGGACAGGGGGCAATCACGTCCTACAATGAGCAGTTCTTC.

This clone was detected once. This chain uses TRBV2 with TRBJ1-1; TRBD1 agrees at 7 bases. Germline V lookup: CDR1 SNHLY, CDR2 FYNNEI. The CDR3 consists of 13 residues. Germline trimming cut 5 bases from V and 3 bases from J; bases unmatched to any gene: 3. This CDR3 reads CASSPDRDTEAFF. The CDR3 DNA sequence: TGTGCCAGCAGTCCCGACAGGGACACTGAAGCTTTCTTT.

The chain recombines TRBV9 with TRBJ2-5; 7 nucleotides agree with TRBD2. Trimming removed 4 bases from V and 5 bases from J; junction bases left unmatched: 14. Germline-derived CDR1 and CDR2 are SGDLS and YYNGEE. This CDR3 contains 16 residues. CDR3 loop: CASSPPKGGGRETQYF. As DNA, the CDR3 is TGTGCCAGCAGCCCCCCCAAAGGCGGGGGACGGGAGACCCAGTACTTC.

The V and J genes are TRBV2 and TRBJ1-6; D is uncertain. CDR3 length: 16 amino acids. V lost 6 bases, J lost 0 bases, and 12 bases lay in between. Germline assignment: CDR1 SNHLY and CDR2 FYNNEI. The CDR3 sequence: CASRAGGSSYNSPLHF. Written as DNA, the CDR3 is TGTGCCAGCAGGGCCGGAGGGAGCTCCTATAATTCACCCCTCCACTTT. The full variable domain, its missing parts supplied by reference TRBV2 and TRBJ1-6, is EPEVTQTPSHQVTQMGQEVILRCVPISNHLYFYWYRQILGQKVEFLVSFYNNEISEKSEIFDDQFSVERPDGSNFTLKIRSTKLEDSAMYFCASRAGGSSYNSPLHFGNGTRLTVT.

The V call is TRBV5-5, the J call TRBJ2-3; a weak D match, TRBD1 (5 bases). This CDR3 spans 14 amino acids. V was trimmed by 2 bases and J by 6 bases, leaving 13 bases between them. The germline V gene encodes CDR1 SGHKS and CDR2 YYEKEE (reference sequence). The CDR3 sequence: CASSFRQPPDTQYF. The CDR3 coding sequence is TGTGCCAGCAGCTTCAGACAGCCTCCTGATACGCAGTATTTT.

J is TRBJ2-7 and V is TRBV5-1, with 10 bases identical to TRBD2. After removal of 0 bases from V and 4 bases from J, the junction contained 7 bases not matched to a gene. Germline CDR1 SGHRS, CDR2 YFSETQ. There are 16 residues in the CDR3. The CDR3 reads CASSLEASGGQYEQYF. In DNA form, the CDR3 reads TGCGCCAGCAGCTTGGAGGCTAGCGGGGGCCAATACGAGCAGTACTTC.

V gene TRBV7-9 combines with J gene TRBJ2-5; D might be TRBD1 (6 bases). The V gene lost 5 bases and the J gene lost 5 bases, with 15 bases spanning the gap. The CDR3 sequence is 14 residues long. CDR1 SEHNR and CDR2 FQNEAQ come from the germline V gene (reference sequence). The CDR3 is CASSMMGAKETQYF. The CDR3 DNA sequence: TGTGCCAGCAGCATGATGGGGGCGAAGGAGACCCAGTACTTC.

The CDR3 DNA sequence: TGTGCCAGCAGCTTGGTGGGACAGAGGAACACCGGGGAGCTGTTTTTT. Protein: CASSLVGQRNTGELFF. V usage is TRBV5-6 and J usage is TRBJ2-2; 7 bases fit TRBD1. This CDR3 contains 16 residues. Germline V gives CDR1 SGHDT, CDR2 YYEEEE. V dropped 0 bases and J dropped 1; count of bases not matched to a gene: 3.

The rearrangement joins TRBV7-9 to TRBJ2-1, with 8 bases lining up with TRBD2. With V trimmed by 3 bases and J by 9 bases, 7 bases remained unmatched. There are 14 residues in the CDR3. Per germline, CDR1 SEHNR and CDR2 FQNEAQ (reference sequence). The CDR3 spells CASSLGTSFTEQFF. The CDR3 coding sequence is TGTGCCAGCAGCTTGGGGACTAGTTTCACTGAGCAGTTCTTC. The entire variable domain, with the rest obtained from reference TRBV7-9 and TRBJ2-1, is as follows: DTGVSQNPRHKITKRGQNVTFRCDPISEHNRLYWYRQTLGQGPEFLTYFQNEAQLEKSRLLSDRFSAERPKGSFSTLEIQRTEQGDSAMYLCASSLGTSFTEQFFGPGTRLTVL.

Here the CDR3 reads CASSTGLGGSPLHF. In DNA form, the CDR3 reads TGTGCCAGCAGTACGGGCCTCGGGGGTTCACCCCTCCACTTT. The chain recombines TRBV6-6 with TRBJ1-6; D perhaps matches TRBD1 (5 bases). The CDR3 runs 14 residues. The germline V and J ends were trimmed by 5 bases and 9 bases, with 14 bases remaining between them. Per the germline V gene, CDR1 is MNHNY and CDR2 is SVGAGI (reference sequence).

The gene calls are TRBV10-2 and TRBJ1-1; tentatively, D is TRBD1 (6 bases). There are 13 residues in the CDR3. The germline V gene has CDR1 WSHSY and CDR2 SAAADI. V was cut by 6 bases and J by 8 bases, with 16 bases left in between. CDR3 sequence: CASRRGRDGEAFF. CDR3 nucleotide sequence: TGCGCCAGCAGGAGGGGGAGGGACGGAGAAGCTTTCTTT.

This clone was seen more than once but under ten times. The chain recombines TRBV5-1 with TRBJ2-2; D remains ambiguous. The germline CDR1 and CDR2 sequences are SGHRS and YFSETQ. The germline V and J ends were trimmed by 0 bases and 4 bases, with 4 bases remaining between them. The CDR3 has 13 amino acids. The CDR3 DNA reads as TGCGCCAGCAGCTTGGACAGCACCGGGGAGCTGTTTTTT. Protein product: CASSLDSTGELFF.

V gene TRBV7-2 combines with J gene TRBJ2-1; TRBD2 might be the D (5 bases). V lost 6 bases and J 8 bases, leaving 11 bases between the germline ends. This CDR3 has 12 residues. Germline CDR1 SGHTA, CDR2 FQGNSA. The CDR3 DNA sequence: TGTGCCAGCAGTCCCTCGAGGGATGAGCAGTTCTTC. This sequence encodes CASSPSRDEQFF.

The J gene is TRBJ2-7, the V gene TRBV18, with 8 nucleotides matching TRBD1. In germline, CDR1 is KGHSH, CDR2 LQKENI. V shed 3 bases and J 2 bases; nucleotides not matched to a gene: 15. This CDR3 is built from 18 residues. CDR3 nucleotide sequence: TGTGCCAGCTCACCGAGGGGCGACAGGGGCCTCAAACCCTACGAGCAGTACTTC. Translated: CASSPRGDRGLKPYEQYF.

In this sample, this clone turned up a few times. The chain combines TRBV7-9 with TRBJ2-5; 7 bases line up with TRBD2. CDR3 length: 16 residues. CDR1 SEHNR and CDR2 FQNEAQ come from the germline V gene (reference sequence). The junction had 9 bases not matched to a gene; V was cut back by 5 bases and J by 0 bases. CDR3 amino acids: CASSLLGGGNQETQYF. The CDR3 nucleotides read TGTGCCAGCAGCCTCTTGGGGGGGGGAAACCAAGAGACCCAGTACTTC.

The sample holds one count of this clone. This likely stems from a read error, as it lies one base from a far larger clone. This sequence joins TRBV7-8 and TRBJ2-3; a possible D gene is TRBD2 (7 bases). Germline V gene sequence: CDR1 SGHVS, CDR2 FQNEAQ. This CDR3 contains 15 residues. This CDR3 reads CASCLGGGGTDTQYF. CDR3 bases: TGTGCCAGCTGCTTAGGGGGGGGCGGGACAGATACGCAGTATTTT.